This passage covers 22 T cell receptor beta chains from one sample sequenced in a study of shared T cell receptors in the human thymus. Here immunoSEQ multiplex PCR was the method, and the copy in TCRdb shows in-frame clones only, minus some. The data contain hundreds of thousands of clones, around 87% of them seen just once; the ten biggest clones take up under 0.01%. These sequences were also reported in another study, on human thymus T cells.

Sequencing was carried out using thymocytes. These receptors all stem from a boy less than two years old with a congenital heart defect.

A word on this clone: At one boundary the junction diverges from the germline segment, which might be a read error. V usage is TRBV28 and J usage is TRBJ1-5, with 10 bases that match TRBD1. CDR3 size: 18 residues. Germline CDR1 reads MDHEN; CDR2 reads SYDVKM. For the CDR3, the DNA is TGTGCCAGCAGTTCCCCCGGACAGGGGGTGGCTAGCGATCAGCCCCAGCATTTT. Protein product: CASSSPGQGVASDQPQHF. The full variable domain, with the rest looked up from reference TRBV28 and TRBJ1-5, is DVKVTQSSRYLVKRTGEKVFLECVQDMDHENMFWYRQDPGLGLRLIYFSYDVKMKEKGDIPEGYSVSREKKERFSLILESASTNQTSMYLCASSSPGQGVASDQPQHFGDGTRLSIL.

V gene TRBV19 combines with J gene TRBJ2-7; 7 bases are a match to TRBD2. The V and J ends lost 7 bases and 0 bases, in that order; junction bases with no gene match: 3. Germline loops: CDR1 LNHDA, CDR2 SQIVND (reference sequence). The CDR3 extends over 13 amino acids. The CDR3 nucleotides read TGTGCCAGTATGGGGAGGGACTCCTACGAGCAGTACTTC. Its translation is CASMGRDSYEQYF.

The genes are TRBV6-1 and TRBJ1-5; D gene unclear. The CDR3 consists of 16 residues. With 2 bases removed from V and 1 base from J, the gap between germline ends came to 12 bases. Germline values: CDR1 MNHNS, CDR2 SASEGT. The CDR3 spells CASSEIRWPSNQPQHF. CDR3 coding DNA: TGTGCCAGCAGTGAAATCAGGTGGCCCAGCAATCAGCCCCAGCATTTT.

The rearrangement links TRBV11-2 to TRBJ1-5, with no clear D. Germline lookup yields CDR1 SGHAT and CDR2 FQNNGV. V was shortened by 11 bases and J by 2 bases, with 13 bases between the two germline ends. The CDR3 is 13 residues long. CDR3 sequence: CAFPLCGNQPQHF. As DNA, the CDR3 is TGTGCCTTCCCCCTTTGTGGCAATCAGCCCCAGCATTTT.

This clone came up a few times. V is TRBV19 and J is TRBJ1-1; TRBD1 matches at 9 bases. The CDR3 spans 16 residues. Germline assignment: CDR1 LNHDA and CDR2 SQIVND (reference sequence). Trimming at V came to 5 bases and at J to 4 bases, leaving 11 bases not matched to a gene. CDR3: CASSVSGTGRCTEAFF. The DNA of the CDR3 is TGTGCCAGTAGTGTCTCCGGGACAGGGAGGTGCACTGAAGCTTTCTTT.

V usage is TRBV12-5 and J usage is TRBJ1-2, with D perhaps TRBD1 (5 bases). Trimming pared 2 bases from V and 4 bases from J, leaving 14 bases between. Germline V CDR1 and CDR2: LGHNT, FRNRAP. This CDR3 contains 15 residues. The CDR3 spells CASGLTPTAIYGYTF. The CDR3 nucleotides read TGTGCTAGTGGTTTGACCCCGACAGCCATCTATGGCTACACCTTC.

This sequence joins TRBV18 and TRBJ2-7; D not certain. Trimming pared 3 bases from V and 2 bases from J, leaving 8 bases between. CDR1 KGHSH and CDR2 LQKENI come from the germline V gene. The CDR3 runs to 13 residues. The CDR3 protein is CASSPMAPYEQYF. DNA of the CDR3: TGTGCCAGCTCACCGATGGCCCCCTACGAGCAGTACTTC.

The chain carries TRBV5-8 and TRBJ2-2, with 7 bases aligning to TRBD1. The J segment lost 3 bases and the V segment lost 0 bases, leaving 5 bases of the junction unmatched. Per germline, CDR1 SGHTS and CDR2 YDEGEE. The CDR3 covers 16 residues. The CDR3 protein is CASSLVQGRDTGELFF. The CDR3 coding sequence is TGTGCCAGCAGCTTGGTACAGGGGCGAGACACCGGGGAGCTGTTTTTT.

This clone was seen a few times. This chain uses TRBV7-6 with TRBJ2-2, with 9 bases that match TRBD1. The junction had 2 bases not matched to a gene; V was cut back by 3 bases and J by 3 bases. The CDR3 runs to 15 residues. Germline V gives CDR1 SGHVS, CDR2 FNYEAQ. CDR3 protein: CASSFRTGDTGELFF. The CDR3 coding sequence is TGTGCCAGCAGCTTTCGGACAGGGGACACCGGGGAGCTGTTTTTT. The full variable domain, its missing parts supplied by reference TRBV7-6 and TRBJ2-2, is GAGVSQSPRYKVTKRGQDVALRCDPISGHVSLYWYRQALGQGPEFLTYFNYEAQQDKSGLPNDRFSAERPEGSISTLTIQRTEQRDSAMYRCASSFRTGDTGELFFGEGSRLTVL.

The genes are TRBV12-5 and TRBJ2-4; 7 bases are shared with TRBD1. V dropped 6 bases and J dropped 0; count of bases not matched to a gene: 8. The CDR3 length is 16 residues. Germline V gene data show CDR1 as LGHNT and CDR2 as FRNRAP. CDR3 bases: TGTGCTAGTGGCCCCGGGACAGTTTTAGCCAAAAACATTCAGTACTTC. Its protein product is CASGPGTVLAKNIQYF.

The chain has TRBV7-8 and TRBJ2-1, with TRBD2 identical over 10 bases. Germline CDR1 SGHVS, CDR2 FQNEAQ. This CDR3 region has 16 residues. The junction had 8 bases not matched to a gene; V was cut back by 5 bases and J by 4 bases. As DNA, the CDR3 is TGTGCCAGCAGCAACTCCGGGACTAGCGTTTACAATGAGCAGTTCTTC. This gives the protein CASSNSGTSVYNEQFF.

The chain recombines TRBV2 with TRBJ2-1, with TRBD2 matching over 7 bases. The CDR3 length is 14 residues. Trimming at V came to 6 bases and at J to 3 bases, leaving 5 bases not matched to a gene. Germline CDR1 reads SNHLY; CDR2 reads FYNNEI. DNA of the CDR3: TGTGCCAGCAGGTCACTAGCGAACTACAATGAGCAGTTCTTC. Protein: CASRSLANYNEQFF.

This clone was detected once. The CDR3 is CASSEVGGAGNQPQHF. DNA for the CDR3: TGCGCCAGCAGTGAAGTTGGGGGGGCGGGCAATCAGCCCCAGCATTTT. J is TRBJ1-5 and V is TRBV10-2, with a possible D match to TRBD1 (6 bases). The CDR3 sequence is 16 residues long. Trimming took 3 bases from V and 2 from J, leaving 14 bases between them. Germline V lookup: CDR1 WSHSY, CDR2 SAAADI.

The V call is TRBV10-2, the J call TRBJ2-3; 8 nucleotides match TRBD2. The germline CDR1 and CDR2 sequences are WSHSY and SAAADI. CDR3 size: 13 residues. The ends lost 6 bases at V and 5 bases at J; junction bases unmatched: 4. The CDR3 DNA sequence: TGCGCCAGCAGCCCCGGGAGGGGAGATACGCAGTATTTT. This gives the protein CASSPGRGDTQYF.

The chain has TRBV14 and TRBJ2-1; D may be TRBD1 (6 bases). The germline V gene encodes CDR1 SGHDN and CDR2 FVKESK. The CDR3 has 15 residues. The V end was cut by 0 bases, the J end by 2 bases, with 8 bases between. CDR3 DNA: TGTGCCAGCAGCCAAGAGGGGGACACCTACAATGAGCAGTTCTTC. This gives the protein CASSQEGDTYNEQFF. Full variable domain (missing parts from reference TRBV14 and TRBJ2-1): EAGVTQFPSHSVIEKGQTVTLRCDPISGHDNLYWYRRVMGKEIKFLLHFVKESKQDESGMPNNRFLAERTGGTYSTLKVQPAELEDSGVYFCASSQEGDTYNEQFFGPGTRLTVL.

CDR3 nucleotide sequence: TGTGCCAGCCTCCCCCGGGGGGACAGGGGGCGCGGGGGATCGAATGAGCAGTTCTTC. Translated, it gives CASLPRGDRGRGGSNEQFF. The chain recombines TRBV19 with TRBJ2-1, with 12 positions matching TRBD1. Germline CDR1 and CDR2: LNHDA and SQIVND (reference sequence). This CDR3 is built from 19 residues. V was clipped by 9 bases and J by 7 bases; unmatched bases: 22.

The chain has TRBV28 and TRBJ2-2; D perhaps matches TRBD1 (6 bases). The CDR3 spans 14 residues. CDR1 and CDR2 from the germline V gene are MDHEN and SYDVKM. Trimming took 5 bases from V and 6 from J, leaving 13 bases between them. As DNA, the CDR3 is TGTGCCAGCAGTGGGACACAGGGTGCCGGGGAGCTGTTTTTT. Translated: CASSGTQGAGELFF.

J is TRBJ2-7 and V is TRBV28; TRBD1 is a possible D gene (6 bases). This CDR3 has 15 residues. Germline lookup yields CDR1 MDHEN and CDR2 SYDVKM. Trimming pared 6 bases from V and 1 base from J, leaving 16 bases between. The chain's CDR3 is CASSPRDRYSYEQYF. The CDR3 region has the DNA TGTGCCAGCAGCCCCCGAGACAGGTATTCCTACGAGCAGTACTTC.

This clone was found a few times. V is TRBV2 and J is TRBJ1-4, with TRBD1 matching 7 bases. Germline assignment: CDR1 SNHLY and CDR2 FYNNEI. With 5 bases clipped from V and 4 bases from J, the junction kept 10 bases outside the gene matches. This CDR3 has 16 residues. CDR3 residues: CASSSSLQGNNEKLFF. CDR3 coding DNA: TGTGCCAGCAGTTCCTCACTACAGGGGAATAATGAAAAACTGTTTTTT.

In this sample, this clone turned up once. V is TRBV12-5 and J is TRBJ2-3; TRBD2 matches 8 bases. Trimming at V came to 1 base and at J to 11 bases, leaving 11 bases not matched to a gene. CDR1 and CDR2 (germline): LGHNT, FRNRAP. This CDR3 region has 15 residues. The DNA of the CDR3 is TGTGCTAGTGGTTTGGGTACGGGAGGGCACCTTTTGCAGTATTTT. Protein sequence: CASGLGTGGHLLQYF.

The V call is TRBV7-9, the J call TRBJ2-5; a possible D gene is TRBD2 (7 bases). The CDR3 has 16 residues. The V gene's germline CDR1 is SEHNR and CDR2 FQNEAQ (reference sequence). Trimming removed 2 bases from V and 4 bases from J, with 17 bases in between. The CDR3 here is CASSLSGRGAGETQYF. CDR3 coding DNA: TGTGCCAGCAGCTTATCGGGTCGGGGGGCCGGAGAGACCCAGTACTTC.

In this sample, this clone turned up once. This chain joins TRBV7-9 and TRBJ1-2, with 8 bases lining up with TRBD1. From germline, CDR1 is SEHNR and CDR2 FQNEAQ (reference sequence). The V gene end was trimmed by 2 bases and the J gene end by 4 bases; junction bases not matched to a gene: 18. CDR3 length: 19 residues. The CDR3: CASSLSDRVGVVNPYGYTF. CDR3 nucleotides: TGTGCCAGCAGCTTATCGGACAGGGTGGGCGTCGTCAACCCCTATGGCTACACCTTC.